This TCR beta chain emerged from a study of regulatory T cells in long-lasting Graves disease. Arm-PCR of CDR3 regions and iRepertoire HTBI primers were used to build TCR beta libraries. TCRdb reanalysed the multiplex PCR reads using MiXCR and keeps one entry per CDR3 protein. The sample has just over 600,000 distinct CDR3 sequences; about 15% are singletons. V shed 0 bases, J shed 7 bases, and the junction held 14 bases outside the gene matches. The CDR3 is made up of 17 amino acids. Germline loops: CDR1 SGHRS, CDR2 YFSETQ. Time point noted: newly diagnosed GD, antithyroid drugs for less than 3 months. Researchers made the TCR library from RNA that was extracted from PBMCs. Another study also made use of these data, one on T cells in Graves' hyperthyroidism and ophthalmopathy.

This TCR was recovered from a woman aged 25 to 39 with Graves disease. Sequenced material: peripheral blood mononuclear cells (PBMCs), taken at new diagnosis, from a patient treated with antithyroid drugs. V gene TRBV5-1 combines with J gene TRBJ1-2, with TRBD1 matching 8 bases. The CDR3 is CASSLARPGQDWAGYTF. CDR3 nucleotides: TGCGCCAGCAGCTTGGCCAGACCGGGACAGGATTGGGCTGGCTACACCTTC.